Below are 30 T cell receptor beta chains sequenced from a single sample in a study of shared clonotypes between healthy human individuals. Clones were sequenced by immunoSEQ multiplex PCR, and TCRdb holds only the in-frame ones, with some missing. Here the sample spans 2.3 million or so clones, 85% to 95% being singletons. The sequenced sample was naive CD4+ T cells from PBMCs. Sample subset: CD45RA+ positively selected. The receptors originated from a man between 18 and 35 years old in good health. Some clones in this sample may be carry-over from other donors' samples.

This clone occurred once. The V call is TRBV7-2, the J call TRBJ2-7, with D unresolved. Germline V gives CDR1 SGHTA, CDR2 FQGNSA. The ends were cut back, 6 bases at V and 2 bases at J, with 8 bases in the middle. This CDR3 has 12 amino acids. The CDR3 sequence is CASSFETYEQYF. The CDR3 bases are TGTGCCAGCAGTTTCGAGACCTACGAGCAGTACTTC.

The chain carries TRBV7-3 and TRBJ1-1, with D possibly TRBD1 on 6 matching bases. This CDR3 region has 15 residues. V lost 7 bases to trimming and J lost 1 base, with 16 bases between them. CDR1 is SGHTA and CDR2 is FQGTGA in the germline V gene. CDR3 sequence (DNA): TGTGCCAGCAAGGGGGGGCCTTTCGAGAACACTGAAGCTTTCTTT. It codes for CASKGGPFENTEAFF.

The rearrangement joins TRBV18 to TRBJ2-1; 9 positions match TRBD1. Germline CDR1 KGHSH, CDR2 LQKENI. The CDR3 extends over 15 amino acids. J was trimmed by 3 bases and V by 3 bases; bases with no gene match: 3. CDR3 bases: TGTGCCAGCTCACCCATGACAGGGGGCTACAATGAGCAGTTCTTC. Translated, it gives CASSPMTGGYNEQFF.

This sequence joins TRBV6-1 and TRBJ1-1, with D possibly being TRBD1 (5 bases). The CDR3 is made up of 14 amino acids. Germline CDR1 reads MNHNS; CDR2 reads SASEGT. V lost 7 bases and J lost 1, with 13 bases in between. This chain's CDR3 is CASTLGQGNTEAFF. DNA for the CDR3: TGTGCCAGCACTCTGGGGCAGGGGAACACTGAAGCTTTCTTT.

The genes are TRBV6-5 and TRBJ1-2; no definite D call. This CDR3 has 11 residues. The V and J ends lost 6 bases and 5 bases respectively, with 7 bases between them. Germline CDR1 MNHEY, CDR2 SVGAGI. Here the CDR3 DNA reads TGTGCCAGCAGCGGCTCGTATGGCTACACCTTC. Amino acid sequence: CASSGSYGYTF.

The chain is built from TRBV4-1 and TRBJ2-3, with D uncertain. V lost 0 bases to trimming and J lost 8 bases, with 6 bases between them. CDR3 length: 12 residues. Germline V gene lookup returns CDR1 MGHRA and CDR2 YSYEKL. The CDR3 DNA reads TGCGCCAGCAGCCAAGATACCGGTACGCAGTATTTT. Translated: CASSQDTGTQYF.

The CDR3: CATSRDALRTDTQYF. As DNA, the CDR3 is TGTGCCACCAGCAGAGATGCCCTGCGCACAGATACGCAGTATTTT. The V and J genes are TRBV15 and TRBJ2-3; no definite D call. Germline lookup yields CDR1 LNHNV and CDR2 YYDKDF (reference sequence). The CDR3 loop spans 15 amino acids. Trimming stripped 0 bases from V and 1 base from J, with 8 bases between.

The V and J genes are TRBV28 and TRBJ2-2; 8 bases match TRBD2. Germline V gene sequence: CDR1 MDHEN, CDR2 SYDVKM. The CDR3 spans 17 residues. J gave up 0 bases and V 2 bases, and 5 bases lay outside the gene matches. CDR3 bases: TGTGCCAGCAGTTTAGCGGGAGGACCCGCGAACACCGGGGAGCTGTTTTTT. Translation gives CASSLAGGPANTGELFF.

The chain recombines TRBV1 with TRBJ2-4; the tabulated D call, TRBD1, remains unverified against the DNA. TRBV1 is a documented pseudogene. This CDR3 spans 17 amino acids. Written as DNA, the CDR3 is TGCACCAGCAGCGGGCCTGAGGACAGGCGAGCCAAAAACATTCAGTACTTC. Its translation is CTSSGPEDRRAKNIQYF.

The J gene is TRBJ2-1, the V gene TRBV30; 7 bases align to TRBD1. The CDR3 spans 16 residues. Germline-derived CDR1 and CDR2 are GTSNPN and SVGIG (reference sequence). With V trimmed by 8 bases and J by 4 bases, 17 bases remained unmatched. CDR3 protein: CALHPETGDKYNEQFF. In nucleotides, the CDR3 is TGTGCCCTCCACCCTGAAACAGGGGACAAATACAATGAGCAGTTCTTC.

This clone was picked up one time. The chain has TRBV5-5 and TRBJ2-2, with a tentative D call TRBD2 (6 bases). V was trimmed by 6 bases and J by 4 bases, leaving 19 bases between them. The CDR3 spans 16 residues. Germline CDR1 is SGHKS and CDR2 is YYEKEE (reference sequence). CDR3 coding DNA: TGTGCCAGCACCCCGTTCGGCAGGGAGGTCACCGGGGAGCTGTTTTTT. Residues: CASTPFGREVTGELFF.

As concerns this clone: The identical CDR3 is also encoded by other nucleotide sequences in the sample. The rearrangement links TRBV15 to TRBJ2-3; 7 bases align to TRBD2. V gave up 8 bases and J gave up 4 bases; unmatched junction bases: 3. CDR1 LNHNV and CDR2 YYDKDF come from the germline V gene (reference sequence). This CDR3 spans 12 amino acids. The CDR3: CATSAGADTQYF. CDR3 bases: TGTGCCACCTCGGCGGGAGCAGATACGCAGTATTTT.

The J gene is TRBJ2-5, the V gene TRBV12-5; tentative D call: TRBD1 (5 bases). CDR1 LGHNT and CDR2 FRNRAP come from the germline V gene. The CDR3 totals 14 residues. V was pared by 6 bases and J by 5 bases, with 16 bases between. The chain's CDR3 is CASGTFSGRETQYF. The CDR3 DNA sequence: TGTGCTAGTGGCACGTTTTCAGGGCGGGAGACCCAGTACTTC.

This chain joins TRBV5-6 and TRBJ2-7, with TRBD1 as a possible D gene (5 bases). CDR3 length: 14 residues. Germline V gives CDR1 SGHDT, CDR2 YYEEEE. The V end lost 1 base, the J end lost 1 base, and 9 bases lay between the germline ends. The DNA for the CDR3 is TGTGCCAGCAGCTTGAGCCCAGGGTCCTACGAGCAGTACTTC. It is translated as CASSLSPGSYEQYF.

CDR3 in DNA: TGCACCAGCAGCCACCCAAACTGCCCGGCGGGAGACCTCTGCTCCAAACACACAGATACGCAGTATTTT. It encodes CTSSHPNCPAGDLCSKHTDTQYF. The chain is built from TRBV1 and TRBJ2-3; TRBD2 is the table's D call, not checked against the DNA. TRBV1 counts as a pseudogene. This CDR3 comprises 23 residues.

V gene TRBV5-1 combines with J gene TRBJ2-1; 10 bases match TRBD2. Germline values: CDR1 SGHRS, CDR2 YFSETQ. Trimming removed 6 bases from V and 4 bases from J; junction bases left unmatched: 13. There are 17 residues in the CDR3. The CDR3 nucleotides read TGCGCCAGCACCCCAATCCCAGTAGCGGGAGGTTACAATGAGCAGTTCTTC. Translation: CASTPIPVAGGYNEQFF.

This sequence joins TRBV28 and TRBJ2-3, with D maybe TRBD2 (5 bases). V shed 2 bases and J shed 4 bases, with 13 bases lying between them. Germline CDR1 is MDHEN and CDR2 is SYDVKM. This CDR3 region has 15 residues. The CDR3 bases are TGTGCCAGCAGTTTAAGTAGGGAGCTGTCAGATACGCAGTATTTT. Protein product: CASSLSRELSDTQYF.

The chain is built from TRBV18 and TRBJ2-1; D may be TRBD1 or TRBD2 (5 bases each). Looked up from germline, CDR1 is KGHSH and CDR2 is LQKENI. Trimming removed 4 bases from V and 5 bases from J, with 9 bases in between. The CDR3 loop spans 13 amino acids. The DNA of the CDR3 is TGTGCCAGCTCACACGGGACGAACAATGAGCAGTTCTTC. Translated: CASSHGTNNEQFF.

With regard to this clone: A read error may account for a junction end that differs from germline. The chain is built from TRBV7-9 and TRBJ1-3; D is unresolved. Germline CDR1 is SEHNR and CDR2 is FQNEAQ (reference sequence). This CDR3 is 13 amino acids long. CDR3 loop: CASSIDIGGPSDF. The CDR3 region has the DNA TGTGCCAGCAGCATTGATATTGGAGGGCCCTCGGATTTT.

The chain has TRBV11-2 and TRBJ2-1; D might be TRBD2 (5 bases). The V end was cut by 4 bases, the J end by 7 bases, with 17 bases between. Germline V gene lookup returns CDR1 SGHAT and CDR2 FQNNGV. This CDR3 is 15 amino acids long. The CDR3 loop reads CASSWPGPRENEQFF. The DNA of the CDR3 is TGTGCCAGCAGCTGGCCGGGCCCCCGGGAAAATGAGCAGTTCTTC.

The rearrangement links TRBV5-8 to TRBJ2-5; D perhaps matches TRBD1 (6 bases). CDR3 length equals 17 residues. V dropped 4 bases and J dropped 2 bases, with 21 bases sitting between them. Germline lookup yields CDR1 SGHTS and CDR2 YDEGEE. In DNA form, the CDR3 reads TGTGCCAGCAGCCCCGGATCGGCCAGGGGTGGTCAAGAGACCCAGTACTTC. It specifies CASSPGSARGGQETQYF.

The chain carries TRBV9 and TRBJ1-2; D uncertain. The V gene lost 0 bases and the J gene lost 3 bases, with 12 bases spanning the gap. CDR3 length equals 15 residues. The germline V gene encodes CDR1 SGDLS and CDR2 YYNGEE. CDR3 nucleotide sequence: TGTGCCAGCAGCGTAGACAAGGAACCCTACTATGGCTACACCTTC. Its protein product is CASSVDKEPYYGYTF. The entire variable domain, with the rest obtained from reference TRBV9 and TRBJ1-2, is as follows: DSGVTQTPKHLITATGQRVTLRCSPRSGDLSVYWYQQSLDQGLQFLIQYYNGEERAKGNILERFSAQQFPDLHSELNLSSLELGDSALYFCASSVDKEPYYGYTFGSGTRLTVV.

The V gene is TRBV7-2, the J gene TRBJ1-1, with 7 bases matching TRBD1. The CDR3 spans 15 residues. J gave up 1 base and V 3 bases, and 5 bases lay outside the gene matches. CDR1 SGHTA and CDR2 FQGNSA come from the germline V gene. CDR3 in amino acids: CASSFHRGGNTEAFF. The CDR3 DNA sequence: TGTGCCAGCAGCTTTCACAGGGGAGGGAACACTGAAGCTTTCTTT.

The J gene is TRBJ2-1, the V gene TRBV7-2; 10 bases agree with TRBD2. Germline V gene sequence: CDR1 SGHTA, CDR2 FQGNSA. The CDR3 contains 12 residues. The V and J ends lost 1 base and 15 bases, in that order; junction bases with no gene match: 3. In DNA form, the CDR3 reads TGTGCCAGCAGCTTAGGTAGCGGGAGGTCGTTCTTC. Its translation: CASSLGSGRSFF.

This clone showed up just once. The chain carries TRBV4-1 and TRBJ2-7; perhaps TRBD2 as D (7 bases). V was trimmed by 6 bases and J by 5 bases, leaving 20 bases between them. Germline CDR1 and CDR2: MGHRA and YSYEKL. The CDR3 spans 15 residues. CDR3 sequence: CASSNQGGGVDEQYF. Here the CDR3 DNA reads TGCGCCAGCAGTAACCAAGGGGGGGGTGTGGACGAGCAGTACTTC.

The genes are TRBV2 and TRBJ2-3; D perhaps matches TRBD2 (6 bases). This CDR3 contains 13 residues. CDR1 and CDR2 (germline): SNHLY, FYNNEI. Trimming removed 1 base from V and 12 bases from J, with 14 bases in between. The CDR3 bases are TGTGCCAGCAGTGAAGTGGCCGGCGGGGATCAGTATTTT. Encoded protein: CASSEVAGGDQYF. The complete variable domain, with remaining parts taken from reference TRBV2 and TRBJ2-3, reads EPEVTQTPSHQVTQMGQEVILRCVPISNHLYFYWYRQILGQKVEFLVSFYNNEISEKSEIFDDQFSVERPDGSNFTLKIRSTKLEDSAMYFCASSEVAGGDQYFGPGTRLTVL.

This chain connects TRBV7-3 to TRBJ2-5; 8 bases are shared with TRBD1. The germline V gene encodes CDR1 SGHTA and CDR2 FQGTGA. Losses at the gene ends were 5 bases for V and 7 bases for J; bases not matched to a gene: 6. The CDR3 length is 13 residues. CDR3 protein: CASSQGARGTQYF. The CDR3 nucleotides are TGTGCCAGCAGCCAGGGGGCGCGGGGGACCCAGTACTTC.

For this clone: Different DNA sequences within this sample yield the same CDR3. The rearrangement links TRBV5-4 to TRBJ2-3, with 8 bases identical to TRBD1. The V gene end was trimmed by 3 bases and the J gene end by 0 bases; junction bases not matched to a gene: 3. CDR3 length equals 15 residues. Germline assignment: CDR1 SGHNT and CDR2 YYREEE (reference sequence). The CDR3 bases are TGTGCCAGCAGCTCAGGGACAGGTAGCACAGATACGCAGTATTTT. Residues: CASSSGTGSTDTQYF.

This chain joins TRBV5-3 and TRBJ2-3, with 10 bases aligning to TRBD2. TRBV5-3 is an ORF, with its function uncertain. The CDR3 totals 17 residues. Trimming cost V 9 bases and J 4 bases; bases outside gene matches: 17. Written as DNA, the CDR3 is TGTGCCACTCCCGGCGCTAGCGGGAGTGCGGTCCCAGATACGCAGTATTTT. This translates into CATPGASGSAVPDTQYF.

Regarding this clone: Other nucleotide sequences from this sample produce the same CDR3. The chain employs TRBV18 and TRBJ2-5; possible D gene TRBD1, 6 bases. The CDR3 sequence is 13 residues long. The V end lost 5 bases, the J end lost 1 base, and 8 bases lay between the germline ends. Germline CDR1 is KGHSH and CDR2 is LQKENI. The DNA of the CDR3 is TGTGCCAGCTCAAGGGACATCCAAGAGACCCAGTACTTC. Protein product: CASSRDIQETQYF.